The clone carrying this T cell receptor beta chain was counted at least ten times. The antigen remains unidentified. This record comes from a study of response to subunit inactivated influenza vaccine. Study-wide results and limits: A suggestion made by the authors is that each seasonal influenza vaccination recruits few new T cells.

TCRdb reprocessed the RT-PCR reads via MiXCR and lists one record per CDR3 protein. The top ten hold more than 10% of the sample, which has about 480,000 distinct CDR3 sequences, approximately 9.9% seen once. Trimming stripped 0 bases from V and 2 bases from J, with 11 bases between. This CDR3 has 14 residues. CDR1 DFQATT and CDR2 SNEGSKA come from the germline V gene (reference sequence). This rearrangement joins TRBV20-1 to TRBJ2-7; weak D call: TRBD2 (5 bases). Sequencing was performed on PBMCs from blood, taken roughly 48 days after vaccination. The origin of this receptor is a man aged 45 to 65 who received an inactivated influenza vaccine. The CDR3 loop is CSARDRRGTYEQYF. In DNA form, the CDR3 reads TGCAGTGCTAGAGATCGTCGGGGAACCTACGAGCAGTACTTC.